This T cell receptor beta chain was recorded in a study of blood T cell repertoires in COVID-19. Assay used: immunoSEQ multiplex PCR; TCRdb lists only in-frame clones, some missing. The sample consists of about 94,000 clones, over 65% of them appearing once. This clone has just one count. V was pared by 3 bases and J by 7 bases, with 4 bases of the junction left unmatched. Looked up from germline, CDR1 is SNHLY and CDR2 is FYNNEI. CDR3 size: 15 residues. This TCR was recovered from a man aged 70 or older with COVID-19, enrolled during active disease. The sequenced sample consisted of peripheral blood. This chain uses TRBV2 with TRBJ1-6, with 9 bases fitting TRBD1. CDR3 nucleotides: TGTGCCAGCAGTGATATCGGGACAGGGAATTCACCCCTCCACTTT. Its protein product is CASSDIGTGNSPLHF.